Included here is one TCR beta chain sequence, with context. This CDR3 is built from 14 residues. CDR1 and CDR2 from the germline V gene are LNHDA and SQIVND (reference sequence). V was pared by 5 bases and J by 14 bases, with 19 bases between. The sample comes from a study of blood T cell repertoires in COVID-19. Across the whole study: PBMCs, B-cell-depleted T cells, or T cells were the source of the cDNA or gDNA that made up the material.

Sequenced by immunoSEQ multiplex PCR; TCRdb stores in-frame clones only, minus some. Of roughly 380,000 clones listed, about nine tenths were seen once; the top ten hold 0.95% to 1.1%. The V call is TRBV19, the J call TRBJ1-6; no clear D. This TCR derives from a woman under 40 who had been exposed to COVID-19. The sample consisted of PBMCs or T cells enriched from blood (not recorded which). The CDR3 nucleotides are TGTGCCAGTAGTCCTACACGGCCCGGGGTATCCCTCCACTTT. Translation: CASSPTRPGVSLHF.